This T cell receptor (beta chain) was captured in a study of control samples from healthy donors and cancer patients. V gave up 5 bases and J gave up 0 bases, with 17 bases separating them. Germline V CDR1 and CDR2: SQVTM, ANQGSEA. This CDR3 has 16 amino acids. Repertoires were generated with immunoSEQ multiplex PCR, while TCRdb's copy carries only in-frame clones and drops some. The profile covers 150,000 to 160,000 clones, with over 90% appearing a single time and 2% to 2.5% taken by the ten largest. The material sequenced was blood. The chain combines TRBV29-1 with TRBJ2-1; D ambiguous. The sequence derives from a man aged 50 to 60 in good health. This CDR3 reads CSVRTEGRSSYNEQFF. The DNA for the CDR3 is TGCAGCGTTAGGACCGAAGGACGGAGCTCCTACAATGAGCAGTTCTTC.